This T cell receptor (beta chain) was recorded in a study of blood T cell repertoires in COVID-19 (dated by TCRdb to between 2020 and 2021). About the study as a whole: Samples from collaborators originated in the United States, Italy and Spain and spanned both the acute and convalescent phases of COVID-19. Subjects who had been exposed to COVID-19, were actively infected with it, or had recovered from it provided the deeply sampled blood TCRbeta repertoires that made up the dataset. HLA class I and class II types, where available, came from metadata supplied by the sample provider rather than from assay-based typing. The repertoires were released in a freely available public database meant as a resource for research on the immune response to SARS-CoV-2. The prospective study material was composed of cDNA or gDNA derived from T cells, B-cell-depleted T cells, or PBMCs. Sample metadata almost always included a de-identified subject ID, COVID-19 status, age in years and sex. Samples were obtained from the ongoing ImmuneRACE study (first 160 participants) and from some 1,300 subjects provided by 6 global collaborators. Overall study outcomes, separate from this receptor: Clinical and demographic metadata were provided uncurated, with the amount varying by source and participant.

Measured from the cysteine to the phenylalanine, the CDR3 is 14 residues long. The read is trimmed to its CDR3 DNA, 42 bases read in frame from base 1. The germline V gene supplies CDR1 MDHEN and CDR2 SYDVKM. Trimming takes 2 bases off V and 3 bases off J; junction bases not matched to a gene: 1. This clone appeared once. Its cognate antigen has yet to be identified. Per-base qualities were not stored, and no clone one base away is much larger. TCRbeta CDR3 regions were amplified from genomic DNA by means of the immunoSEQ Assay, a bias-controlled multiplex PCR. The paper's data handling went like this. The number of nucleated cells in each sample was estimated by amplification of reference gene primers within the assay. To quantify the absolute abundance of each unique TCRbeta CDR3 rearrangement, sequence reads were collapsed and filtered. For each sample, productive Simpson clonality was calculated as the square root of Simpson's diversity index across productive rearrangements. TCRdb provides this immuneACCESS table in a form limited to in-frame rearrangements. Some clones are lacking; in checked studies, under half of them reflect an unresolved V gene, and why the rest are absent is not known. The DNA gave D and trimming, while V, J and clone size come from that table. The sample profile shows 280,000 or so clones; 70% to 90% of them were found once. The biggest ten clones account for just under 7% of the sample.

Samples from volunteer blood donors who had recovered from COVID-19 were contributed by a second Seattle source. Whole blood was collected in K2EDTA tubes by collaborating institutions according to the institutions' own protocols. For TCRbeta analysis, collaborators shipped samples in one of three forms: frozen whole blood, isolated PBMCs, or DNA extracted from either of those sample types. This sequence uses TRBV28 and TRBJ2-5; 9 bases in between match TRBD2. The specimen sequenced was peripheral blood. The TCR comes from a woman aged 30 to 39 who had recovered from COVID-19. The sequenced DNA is TGTGCCAGCAGTTTAGGCGGGGGGGAAGAGACCCAGTACTTC. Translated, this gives CASSLGGGEETQYF. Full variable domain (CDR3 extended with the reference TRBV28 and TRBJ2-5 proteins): DVKVTQSSRYLVKRTGEKVFLECVQDMDHENMFWYRQDPGLGLRLIYFSYDVKMKEKGDIPEGYSVSREKKERFSLILESASTNQTSMYLCASSLGGGEETQYFGPGTRLLVL.